A single sample gave rise to the 28 T cell receptor beta chains below, sequenced in a study of beta chain features in type 1 diabetes. The investigators reverse transcribed all of the isolated RNA, so they sequenced expressed TCRB transcripts. TCRdb's table, derived via immunoSEQ multiplex PCR, lists solely in-frame clones and lacks some. The table shows roughly 610,000 clones, with 15% to 19% occurring only once. Sequencing was performed on naive CD4+ T cells from blood. These receptors were collected from a man in his late teens or twenties in good health.

This clone turned up a few times. V is TRBV5-4 and J is TRBJ2-5; either TRBD1 or TRBD2 may supply D (5 bases each). Germline CDR1 reads SGHNT; CDR2 reads YYREEE (reference sequence). This CDR3 region has 17 residues. V lost 0 bases, J lost 5 bases, and 20 bases lay in between. CDR3 region: CASSLVRSQGWGETQYF. In nucleotides, the CDR3 is TGTGCCAGCAGCTTGGTTAGATCGCAGGGCTGGGGGGAGACCCAGTACTTC.

The chain employs TRBV9 and TRBJ1-2; 7 bases map to TRBD1. After removal of 4 bases from V and 1 base from J, the junction contained 7 bases not matched to a gene. From germline, CDR1 is SGDLS and CDR2 YYNGEE. The CDR3 consists of 15 residues. CDR3: CASSLRGHVNYGYTF. CDR3 DNA sequence: TGTGCCAGCAGCTTGAGGGGGCATGTTAACTATGGCTACACCTTC.

J is TRBJ1-1 and V is TRBV4-2, with 7 positions matching TRBD1. V gave up 0 bases and J gave up 5 bases; unmatched junction bases: 9. The CDR3 covers 16 residues. CDR1 and CDR2 from the germline V gene are LGHNA and YNFKEQ. The CDR3: CASSQDPSQGGTEAFF. The CDR3 nucleotides are TGTGCCAGCAGCCAAGATCCGAGCCAGGGGGGAACTGAAGCTTTCTTT.

The chain is built from TRBV2 and TRBJ2-7; either TRBD1 or TRBD2 may fit D (5 bases each). Per germline, CDR1 SNHLY and CDR2 FYNNEI. There are 11 residues in the CDR3. V lost 7 bases, J lost 9 bases, and 13 bases lay in between. CDR3 sequence reads: CASTYLGVQYF. DNA for the CDR3: TGTGCCAGCACCTACTTGGGGGTGCAGTACTTC.

The chain uses TRBV9 and TRBJ2-7; 9 nucleotides line up with TRBD2. V gave up 3 bases and J gave up 4 bases; unmatched junction bases: 8. The CDR3 is made up of 15 amino acids. Germline lookup yields CDR1 SGDLS and CDR2 YYNGEE. CDR3 loop: CASSAASGIKYEQYF. In DNA, the CDR3 is TGTGCCAGCAGCGCGGCTAGCGGGATAAAGTACGAGCAGTACTTC.

This clone has just a few counts. The rearrangement links TRBV18 to TRBJ2-7; TRBD2 matches 7 bases. This CDR3 spans 12 amino acids. The V gene's germline CDR1 is KGHSH and CDR2 LQKENI. The V segment lost 6 bases and the J segment 6 bases; nucleotides outside the gene matches: 5. The CDR3 DNA sequence: TGTGCCAGCTCGCCGGGGGGTGGCGAGCAGTACTTC. This gives the protein CASSPGGGEQYF.

This clone has just one count. The genes are TRBV4-1 and TRBJ2-5; 14 bases align to TRBD2. The germline V gene encodes CDR1 MGHRA and CDR2 YSYEKL. Trimming took 1 base from V and 5 from J; bases not matched to a gene: 0. This CDR3 is 15 amino acids long. The CDR3 sequence: CASSQGTSGRETQYF. DNA for the CDR3: TGCGCCAGCAGCCAAGGGACTAGCGGGAGGGAGACCCAGTACTTC.

This chain connects TRBV7-2 to TRBJ2-3, with a possible D match to TRBD2 (7 bases). The CDR3 contains 16 residues. V lost 1 base, J lost 6 bases, and 17 bases lay in between. Germline CDR1 reads SGHTA; CDR2 reads FQGNSA. The CDR3 sequence: CASSLDRTRGTDTQYF. In nucleotides, the CDR3 is TGTGCCAGCAGCTTAGACCGGACTAGGGGGACGGATACGCAGTATTTT.

The V call is TRBV15, the J call TRBJ2-1, with unresolved D. CDR1 LNHNV and CDR2 YYDKDF come from the germline V gene (reference sequence). V was trimmed by 3 bases and J by 4 bases, leaving 7 bases between them. This CDR3 contains 13 residues. CDR3 DNA: TGTGCCACCAGCAGCGGACGATACAATGAGCAGTTCTTC. It specifies CATSSGRYNEQFF.

In this sample, this clone turned up a few times. V is TRBV5-1 and J is TRBJ2-7; D unclear. Germline loops: CDR1 SGHRS, CDR2 YFSETQ. CDR3 length: 16 amino acids. V lost 6 bases and J 1 base, leaving 20 bases between the germline ends. The CDR3 DNA sequence: TGCGCCAGCACCGGCAAGGGCAGTCTAGAATCCTACGAGCAGTACTTC. It codes for CASTGKGSLESYEQYF.

Here the CDR3 DNA reads TGTGCCAGCAGCCAAGGTTCGGGCAATCAGCCCCAGCATTTT. This codes for CASSQGSGNQPQHF. V gene TRBV4-2 combines with J gene TRBJ1-5; the D is unclear. CDR1 is LGHNA, CDR2 YNFKEQ, per germline. The CDR3 has 14 residues. V was cut by 1 base and J by 2 bases, with 6 bases left in between.

This clone was seen only a few times. This chain links TRBV7-9 with TRBJ1-6; 7 bases match TRBD1. The CDR3 runs 12 residues. Germline V CDR1 and CDR2: SEHNR, FQNEAQ (reference sequence). V was pared by 8 bases and J by 8 bases, with 3 bases of the junction left unmatched. DNA for the CDR3: TGTGCCAGCGACAGGGCTGATTCACCCCTCCACTTT. Translated, it gives CASDRADSPLHF.

The CDR3 sequence is CASSRTRFYEQYF. In DNA, the CDR3 is TGTGCCAGTAGTAGGACTAGATTCTACGAGCAGTACTTC. The chain joins TRBV19 to TRBJ2-7; 7 nucleotides line up with TRBD2. The ends lost 4 bases at V and 3 bases at J; junction bases unmatched: 3. Looked up from germline, CDR1 is LNHDA and CDR2 is SQIVND (reference sequence). The CDR3 covers 13 residues.

This clone was picked up a small number of times. The CDR3 spells CASSPPGQGPYEQYF. CDR3 DNA sequence: TGTGCCAGCTCACCCCCGGGACAGGGCCCCTACGAGCAGTACTTC. The rearrangement joins TRBV18 to TRBJ2-7; TRBD1 agrees at 9 bases. The V segment lost 3 bases and the J segment 2 bases; nucleotides outside the gene matches: 5. Germline CDR1 KGHSH, CDR2 LQKENI. The CDR3 length is 15 residues. The full variable domain, rest sourced from reference TRBV18 and TRBJ2-7, is NAGVMQNPRHLVRRRGQEARLRCSPMKGHSHVYWYRQLPEEGLKFMVYLQKENIIDESGMPKERFSAEFPKEGPSILRIQQVVRGDSAAYFCASSPPGQGPYEQYFGPGTRLTVT.

The table lists this clone with a few counts. The chain uses TRBV6-5 and TRBJ1-1; weak D call: TRBD1 (5 bases). The V gene lost 2 bases and the J gene lost 5 bases, with 18 bases spanning the gap. The CDR3 length is 16 residues. Germline CDR1 is MNHEY and CDR2 is SVGAGI. The CDR3 nucleotides read TGTGCCAGCAGTTACACCGGGACGGGGTCGAGGACTGAAGCTTTCTTT. Its translation: CASSYTGTGSRTEAFF.

The rearrangement joins TRBV4-1 to TRBJ2-7; unclear D gene. From germline, CDR1 is MGHRA and CDR2 YSYEKL. This CDR3 is built from 15 residues. V lost 2 bases and J 0 bases, leaving 11 bases between the germline ends. In DNA, the CDR3 is TGCGCCAGCAGCCAAAATAAGGGTTACTCCTACGAGCAGTACTTC. It codes for CASSQNKGYSYEQYF.

The chain couples TRBV18 to TRBJ1-3; D may be TRBD1 (6 bases). The CDR3 extends over 17 amino acids. CDR1 is KGHSH, CDR2 LQKENI, per germline. Trimming removed 3 bases from V and 2 bases from J, with 17 bases in between. CDR3 amino acids: CASSPLGGAKAGNTIYF. The CDR3 nucleotides read TGTGCCAGCTCACCCCTCGGGGGCGCCAAGGCTGGAAACACCATATATTTT. The whole variable domain, filled in from reference TRBV18 and TRBJ1-3, reads NAGVMQNPRHLVRRRGQEARLRCSPMKGHSHVYWYRQLPEEGLKFMVYLQKENIIDESGMPKERFSAEFPKEGPSILRIQQVVRGDSAAYFCASSPLGGAKAGNTIYFGEGSWLTVV.

This clone was detected only a few times. This chain joins TRBV4-3 and TRBJ2-2; the D is unclear. Germline V gives CDR1 LGHNA, CDR2 YSLEER. V gave up 1 base and J gave up 6 bases, with 6 bases separating them. There are 13 residues in the CDR3. CDR3 nucleotide sequence: TGCGCCAGCAGCCAAGTCAGATCCGGGGAGCTGTTTTTT. Amino acid sequence: CASSQVRSGELFF.

The rearrangement links TRBV9 to TRBJ2-1; possible D gene TRBD1, 6 bases. CDR3 length equals 14 residues. Germline V gene sequence: CDR1 SGDLS, CDR2 YYNGEE. V dropped 0 bases and J dropped 10 bases, with 14 bases sitting between them. CDR3 in DNA: TGTGCCAGCAGCGTAGATAGGGGTGGGACAGAGCAGTTCTTC. Translation gives CASSVDRGGTEQFF.

The chain has TRBV5-1 and TRBJ1-1; the match to TRBD1 covers 7 bases. Per the germline V gene, CDR1 is SGHRS and CDR2 is YFSETQ. Trimming at V came to 4 bases and at J to 7 bases, leaving 4 bases not matched to a gene. This CDR3 has 12 amino acids. The CDR3 reads CASSPDRFEAFF. The DNA for the CDR3 is TGCGCCAGCAGCCCGGACAGGTTTGAAGCTTTCTTT. Combining the CDR3 with reference TRBV5-1 and TRBJ1-1 gives the whole variable domain KAGVTQTPRYLIKTRGQQVTLSCSPISGHRSVSWYQQTPGQGLQFLFEYFSETQRNKGNFPGRFSGRQFSNSRSEMNVSTLELGDSALYLCASSPDRFEAFFGQGTRLTVV.

The genes are TRBV7-3 and TRBJ2-1; D might be TRBD1 or TRBD2, each matching 6 bases. CDR1 SGHTA and CDR2 FQGTGA come from the germline V gene. CDR3 length: 15 amino acids. Deletions cut 5 bases from V and 5 bases from J, with 16 bases between. CDR3 sequence: CASSPRPGADNEQFF. As DNA, the CDR3 is TGTGCCAGCAGCCCGCGTCCGGGGGCAGACAATGAGCAGTTCTTC.

This clone was counted only a few times. The rearrangement links TRBV28 to TRBJ2-7; perhaps TRBD2 as D (6 bases). V lost 5 bases to trimming and J lost 7 bases, with 27 bases between them. Germline CDR1 reads MDHEN; CDR2 reads SYDVKM. The CDR3 extends over 17 amino acids. CDR3 residues: CASSPPKGWSIGSEQYF. DNA of the CDR3: TGTGCCAGCAGTCCCCCGAAGGGGTGGTCCATCGGGAGTGAGCAGTACTTC.

The chain links TRBV29-1 to TRBJ2-2; D remains ambiguous. Trimming took 4 bases from V and 6 from J, leaving 6 bases between them. This CDR3 has 11 residues. Germline-derived CDR1 and CDR2 are SQVTM and ANQGSEA. In DNA, the CDR3 is TGCAGCGTTGCCCGTCCCGGGGAGCTGTTTTTT. Translated: CSVARPGELFF.

The table lists this clone with a few counts. The chain joins TRBV25-1 to TRBJ2-3; 8 bases are a match to TRBD2. Germline V gene sequence: CDR1 MGHDK, CDR2 SYGVNS. The CDR3 has 16 residues. The junction had 9 bases not matched to a gene; V was cut back by 1 base and J by 6 bases. CDR3 loop: CASSESGTRRKDTQYF. The CDR3 bases are TGTGCCAGCAGTGAATCCGGGACTAGGAGAAAGGATACGCAGTATTTT. Filled out from reference TRBV25-1 and TRBJ2-3, the complete variable domain reads EADIYQTPRYLVIGTGKKITLECSQTMGHDKMYWYQQDPGMELHLIHYSYGVNSTEKGDLSSESTVSRIRTEHFPLTLESARPSHTSQYLCASSESGTRRKDTQYFGPGTRLTVL.

The gene calls are TRBV19 and TRBJ2-7; 11 bases match TRBD1. Germline CDR1 reads LNHDA; CDR2 reads SQIVND (reference sequence). V lost 9 bases to trimming and J lost 7 bases; unmatched junction nucleotides: 11. The CDR3 runs to 14 residues. CDR3 nucleotide sequence: TGTGCCAGCAAAGCTGGGACAGGGGGTGGGGAGCAGTACTTC. Its translation: CASKAGTGGGEQYF.

Only a few counts were recorded for this clone. The chain recombines TRBV4-2 with TRBJ1-3; 9 nucleotides align to TRBD1. This CDR3 has 16 residues. Germline lookup yields CDR1 LGHNA and CDR2 YNFKEQ. J was trimmed by 8 bases and V by 5 bases; bases with no gene match: 13. CDR3 in DNA: TGTGCCAGCAGCTCAACAATCGGGACAGGGATCCACACCATATATTTT. It translates to CASSSTIGTGIHTIYF.

The chain couples TRBV2 to TRBJ2-3; no definite D call. The CDR3 runs to 12 residues. The V and J ends lost 6 bases and 2 bases respectively, with 6 bases between them. The V gene's germline CDR1 is SNHLY and CDR2 FYNNEI. CDR3 protein: CASRPFTDTQYF. DNA for the CDR3: TGTGCCAGCAGGCCTTTCACAGATACGCAGTATTTT.

This clone was seen a few times. The chain carries TRBV20-1 and TRBJ1-2, with D unclear. The ends were cut back, 3 bases at V and 8 bases at J, with 7 bases in the middle. The CDR3 extends over 10 amino acids. The V gene's germline CDR1 is DFQATT and CDR2 SNEGSKA (reference sequence). The CDR3 loop reads CSASAGGYTF. The CDR3 region has the DNA TGCAGTGCTAGTGCCGGCGGCTACACCTTC.